This T cell receptor (beta chain) was identified in a study of T cell responses to AZD1222 COVID-19 vaccine. The method was immunoSEQ multiplex PCR; TCRdb's version includes in-frame clones alone and lacks a portion of them. The sample lists 96,000 or so clones, under 90% seen once, with approximately 25% in the top ten. General study findings and limits: Two doses of AZD1222 preceded a rise in Spike-specific TCR breadth and depth. Along spike, vaccine-associated CD4 TCRs were found throughout, with dominance at 160-218 and 743-854. Nearly half of spike-specific TCRs reportedly target variant regions that are unmutated in the B.1.351 and B.1.1.7 variants.

There are 16 residues in the CDR3. V was pared by 0 bases and J by 0 bases, with 9 bases between. In germline, CDR1 is MNHEY, CDR2 SVGAGI. Remarks on this clone: What it binds is unknown.

Source: peripheral blood, taken on day 0 of AZD1222 vaccination. V and J are TRBV6-5 and TRBJ1-3; the D is unclear. The receptor's source is an adult in good health. CDR3: CASSYSRASSGNTIYF. In nucleotides, the CDR3 is TGTGCCAGCAGTTACTCGAGGGCTTCCTCTGGAAACACCATATATTTT.